A selection of T cell receptor beta chains follows, all from one sample in a study of blood T cells in healthy people across ages. TCRdb re-called the 5' RACE reads with MiXCR, one entry per CDR3 protein. This sample has more than 900,000 distinct CDR3 sequences, with around 27% found just once. These data are also associated with another study on T cells of mothers and their children.

The sample consisted of blood. The receptors derive from a girl aged 2-9 years in good health. CDR3s include the opening cysteine and the closing phenylalanine or tryptophan. The D gene is left open where the match is weak. The listing skips clone size in some rows; elsewhere it reads once, few, many or a size class.

j_call clone_size v_call d_call cdr3_nt cdr3_aa
TRBJ2-7 NA TRBV6-5 NA TGTGCCAGCAGAAAGGTCGGGCTGGCGGGTGAGCAGTACTTC CASRKVGLAGEQYF
TRBJ1-2 NA TRBV11-2 NA TGTGCCAGCAGCTCCGAGGGGACGGTCGGCTATGGCTACACCTTC CASSSEGTVGYGYTF
TRBJ1-1 NA TRBV20-1 NA TGCAGTGCTAGACCGGACGAGAGGGGTCCTGAAGCTTTCTTT CSARPDERGPEAFF
TRBJ2-7 few TRBV7-6 NA TGTGCCAGCAGCTTAGAGGATGAGAGCTCCTACGAGCAGTACTTC CASSLEDESSYEQYF
TRBJ2-7 NA TRBV2 TRBD2 TGTGCCAGCAGGGGGACTATCGGTGAGCAGTACTTC CASRGTIGEQYF
TRBJ2-5 NA TRBV3-1 NA TGTGCCAGCAGCCAAGATTTAGTATCCGAGACCCAGTACTTC CASSQDLVSETQYF
TRBJ2-3 NA TRBV3-1 TRBD2 TGTGCCAGCAGCCCCAAATTAGCGGGGCTTGTGGGAGATACGCAGTATTTT CASSPKLAGLVGDTQYF
TRBJ2-7 once TRBV7-2 TRBD2 TGTGCCAGCAGCTTAGTGGTCGGCGGGGGGTTGGTCTACGAGCAGTACTTC CASSLVVGGGLVYEQYF
TRBJ2-1 few TRBV11-2 TRBD2 TGTGCCAGCAGCTTAGTCGCTGGGCGGGAGGGCCGCGAGCAGTTCTTC CASSLVAGREGREQFF
TRBJ1-3 NA TRBV7-2 NA TGTGCCAGCAGCTTAGGTCCCCGAAACACCATATATTTT CASSLGPRNTIYF
TRBJ1-3 few TRBV13 TRBD1 TGTGCCAGCAGCCAAGGACAGGGAGGAGGAAACACCATATATTTT CASSQGQGGGNTIYF
TRBJ1-6 NA TRBV6-2/TRBV6-3 NA TGTGCCAGCAGTCCCATGGGGGCTCTCGGGAATTCACCCCTCCACTTT CASSPMGALGNSPLHF
TRBJ2-1 few TRBV7-2 NA TGTGCCAGCAGCTTGCAGCGGGCCTACAATGAGCAGTTCTTC CASSLQRAYNEQFF
TRBJ1-2 few TRBV28 TRBD1 TGTGCCAGCACCAGCAGGGGGCGCGGCTATGGCTACACCTTC CASTSRGRGYGYTF
TRBJ2-1 few TRBV5-5 NA TGTGCCAGCAGCCTCATGCCCAATGAGCAGTTCTTC CASSLMPNEQFF
TRBJ2-1 NA TRBV7-2 TRBD2 TGTGCCAGCAGCCCACTAGCGGGCGTTAATGAGCAGTTCTTC CASSPLAGVNEQFF
TRBJ2-3 NA TRBV9 NA TGTGCCAGCACCGCTGCCGACAGGATACCCACAGATACGCAGTATTTT CASTAADRIPTDTQYF